The 31 T cell receptor beta chains listed next were all sequenced from one sample in a study of radiotherapy plus CTLA-4 blockade in lung cancer. Some clones are missing from TCRdb's copy, which holds only in-frame ones; the method was immunoSEQ multiplex PCR. Among 70,000 to 90,000 clones, under 80% were seen once, and the ten largest hold about 20%. Specimen: peripheral blood, collected from a patient treated with radiotherapy plus ipilimumab. The receptors were gathered from a human donor with non-small cell lung cancer whose response to radiotherapy plus ipilimumab could not be evaluated. Some clones in this sample may be carry-over from other donors' samples.

This clone has a handful of counts. V usage is TRBV10-3 and J usage is TRBJ1-1; D may be TRBD1 (6 bases). The CDR3 contains 14 residues. Germline assignment: CDR1 ENHRY and CDR2 SYGVKD. V lost 0 bases, J lost 8 bases, and 13 bases lay in between. CDR3 sequence: CAISESRGQREAFF. In DNA form, the CDR3 reads TGTGCCATCAGTGAGTCGCGGGGGCAGAGGGAAGCTTTCTTT.

The chain couples TRBV6-5 to TRBJ2-7; 9 bases are shared with TRBD1. Germline V gene lookup returns CDR1 MNHEY and CDR2 SVGAGI. This CDR3 is built from 14 residues. Trimming removed 0 bases from V and 6 bases from J; junction bases left unmatched: 3. CDR3 region: CASSYSGQGIEQYF. CDR3 bases: TGTGCCAGCAGTTACTCGGGACAGGGAATCGAGCAGTACTTC.

This chain joins TRBV11-3 and TRBJ2-7; TRBD1 agrees at 7 bases. The length of the CDR3 is 13 residues. V lost 3 bases to trimming and J lost 6 bases; unmatched junction nucleotides: 5. Germline V gene lookup returns CDR1 SGHNT and CDR2 YENEEA. This chain's CDR3 is CASSFPGQPEQYF. The CDR3 bases are TGTGCCAGCAGCTTCCCGGGACAGCCCGAGCAGTACTTC.

This chain links TRBV9 with TRBJ2-2; TRBD1 might be the D (6 bases). The CDR3 is 14 amino acids. Germline assignment: CDR1 SGDLS and CDR2 YYNGEE. Between the trimmed V and J ends, which lost 0 bases and 3 bases, there was a span of 6 bases. The CDR3 region has the DNA TGTGCCAGCAGCGTAGCAGGGGACACCGGGGAGCTGTTTTTT. It is translated as CASSVAGDTGELFF.

The chain recombines TRBV5-1 with TRBJ1-3; weak D call: TRBD1 (6 bases). Germline V gives CDR1 SGHRS, CDR2 YFSETQ. Between the trimmed V and J ends, which lost 4 bases and 3 bases, there was a span of 11 bases. CDR3 length equals 14 residues. The CDR3 region has the DNA TGCGCCAGCAGCAGGGGGACCGGTGGAAACACCATATATTTT. Its translation: CASSRGTGGNTIYF.

The rearrangement joins TRBV2 to TRBJ1-1; D remains unclear. The V and J ends lost 8 bases and 6 bases respectively, with 19 bases between them. The CDR3 has 14 amino acids. CDR1 and CDR2 (germline): SNHLY, FYNNEI. In nucleotides, the CDR3 is TGTGCCAGCCTCAGAGGAGGGCGAGAAGCTGAAGCTTTCTTT. Translated, it gives CASLRGGREAEAFF.

In DNA form, the CDR3 reads TGCGCCAGCACCAAGTTAAACAGCTACGAGCAGTACTTC. Translated: CASTKLNSYEQYF. This chain uses TRBV5-1 with TRBJ2-7; D gene ambiguous. CDR1 is SGHRS, CDR2 YFSETQ, per germline. Trimming left V 6 bases short and J 3 bases short, with 13 bases between. There are 13 residues in the CDR3.

This clone was recorded only once. The V call is TRBV4-1, the J call TRBJ2-6; 9 bases line up with TRBD1. This CDR3 is built from 20 residues. CDR1 and CDR2 (germline): MGHRA, YSYEKL. J lost 0 bases, V lost 6 bases, and 15 bases had no gene match. The CDR3 protein is CASRPFTLQGAGSGANVLTF. The CDR3 DNA is TGCGCCAGCAGACCATTTACACTACAGGGGGCGGGCTCTGGGGCCAACGTCCTGACTTTC.

The genes are TRBV7-2 and TRBJ2-5; 10 positions agree with TRBD2. Germline CDR1 SGHTA, CDR2 FQGNSA. This CDR3 contains 14 residues. V lost 3 bases to trimming and J lost 4 bases; unmatched junction nucleotides: 2. CDR3 sequence reads: CASSFQRGGETQYF. DNA for the CDR3: TGTGCCAGCAGCTTCCAGCGGGGGGGAGAGACCCAGTACTTC.

The chain has TRBV27 and TRBJ1-6; 7 bases are a match to TRBD1. CDR1 and CDR2 from the germline V gene are MNHEY and SMNVEV (reference sequence). V was clipped by 0 bases and J by 7 bases; unmatched bases: 6. The length of the CDR3 is 16 residues. The CDR3 reads CASSLSGGANNSPLHF. CDR3 nucleotides: TGTGCCAGCAGTTTATCAGGGGGCGCGAACAATTCACCCCTCCACTTT.

The rearrangement uses TRBV28 and TRBJ1-6, with D maybe TRBD1 (5 bases). The CDR3 length is 16 residues. Germline values: CDR1 MDHEN, CDR2 SYDVKM. V lost 6 bases and J lost 3, with 15 bases in between. CDR3 loop: CASSPPGGSYNSPLHF. In DNA, the CDR3 is TGTGCCAGCAGCCCCCCGGGGGGTAGCTATAATTCACCCCTCCACTTT.

The rearrangement uses TRBV7-8 and TRBJ2-7; D perhaps matches TRBD2 (6 bases). The V end was cut by 3 bases, the J end by 1 base, with 19 bases between. The germline V gene has CDR1 SGHVS and CDR2 FQNEAQ. The CDR3 extends over 17 amino acids. CDR3 loop: CASSLSPLRGASYEQYF. Here the CDR3 DNA reads TGTGCCAGCAGCTTGTCTCCCTTACGCGGGGCGTCCTACGAGCAGTACTTC.

The chain joins TRBV6-5 to TRBJ1-1; the D gene is possibly TRBD1 (5 bases). The V and J ends lost 8 bases and 4 bases respectively, with 17 bases between them. The length of the CDR3 is 14 residues. Per the germline V gene, CDR1 is MNHEY and CDR2 is SVGAGI. CDR3 bases: TGTGCCAGCTCGCAGGGACTTCCGGGCACTGAAGCTTTCTTT. The encoded protein is CASSQGLPGTEAFF.

The J gene is TRBJ1-1, the V gene TRBV4-2; a possible D gene is TRBD1 (5 bases). The length of the CDR3 is 17 residues. The ends were cut back, 0 bases at V and 1 base at J, with 15 bases in the middle. CDR1 is LGHNA and CDR2 is YNFKEQ in the germline V gene. The CDR3 nucleotides read TGTGCCAGCAGCCAAGATAGGTACAGGACAACGAACACTGAAGCTTTCTTT. It is translated as CASSQDRYRTTNTEAFF.

The chain employs TRBV7-2 and TRBJ1-5, with D possibly TRBD1 on 6 matching bases. Germline V lookup: CDR1 SGHTA, CDR2 FQGNSA. The CDR3 extends over 14 amino acids. Trimming removed 1 base at V and 7 bases at J, with 11 bases between. The CDR3 coding sequence is TGTGCCAGCAGCTTAGGGCAGGGGAGCCAGCCCCAGCATTTT. As protein: CASSLGQGSQPQHF.

This chain uses TRBV6-5 with TRBJ1-1; perhaps TRBD1 as D (6 bases). Germline CDR1 is MNHEY and CDR2 is SVGAGI. Trimming removed 6 bases at V and 8 bases at J, with 19 bases between. CDR3 length: 14 amino acids. CDR3 sequence reads: CASSPRGAKGEAFF. In nucleotides, the CDR3 is TGTGCCAGCAGCCCACGGGGGGCTAAGGGCGAAGCTTTCTTT.

The genes are TRBV12-5 and TRBJ2-2; the match to TRBD1 covers 7 bases. CDR1 LGHNT and CDR2 FRNRAP come from the germline V gene. There are 15 residues in the CDR3. J lost 3 bases, V lost 5 bases, and 6 bases had no gene match. CDR3 residues: CASGRSTGDTGELFF. As DNA, the CDR3 is TGTGCTAGTGGTAGGAGTACAGGGGACACCGGGGAGCTGTTTTTT.

V is TRBV2 and J is TRBJ1-2; the match to TRBD1 covers 7 bases. Trimming at V came to 6 bases and at J to 0 bases, leaving 7 bases not matched to a gene. Germline CDR1 SNHLY, CDR2 FYNNEI. The CDR3 covers 15 residues. CDR3 sequence reads: CASRARQGANYGYTF. CDR3 DNA sequence: TGTGCCAGCAGGGCCCGACAGGGAGCTAACTATGGCTACACCTTC.

This clone was counted only a few times. The chain uses TRBV9 and TRBJ1-1, with a possible D match to TRBD1 (6 bases). The V end was cut by 4 bases, the J end by 1 base, with 14 bases between. The CDR3 sequence is 15 residues long. Germline lookup yields CDR1 SGDLS and CDR2 YYNGEE. CDR3 bases: TGTGCCAGCAGCTCCCCGGACAGCTGGAACACTGAAGCTTTCTTT. The encoded protein is CASSSPDSWNTEAFF. Full variable domain (rest looked up from reference TRBV9 and TRBJ1-1): DSGVTQTPKHLITATGQRVTLRCSPRSGDLSVYWYQQSLDQGLQFLIQYYNGEERAKGNILERFSAQQFPDLHSELNLSSLELGDSALYFCASSSPDSWNTEAFFGQGTRLTVV.

V gene TRBV2 combines with J gene TRBJ2-6; tentatively, D is TRBD2 (5 bases). V lost 6 bases and J lost 2, with 11 bases in between. CDR1 SNHLY and CDR2 FYNNEI come from the germline V gene. The CDR3 is made up of 15 amino acids. The chain's CDR3 is CASSPEVAGANVLTF. DNA of the CDR3: TGTGCCAGCAGCCCGGAGGTCGCTGGGGCCAACGTCCTGACTTTC.

V is TRBV9 and J is TRBJ1-3; D is ambiguous. V shed 0 bases and J shed 7 bases, with 14 bases lying between them. Germline CDR1 reads SGDLS; CDR2 reads YYNGEE. The CDR3 covers 15 residues. CDR3 amino acids: CASSVERQRGNTIYF. CDR3 in DNA: TGTGCCAGCAGCGTAGAAAGGCAACGCGGCAACACCATATATTTT.

This clone was picked up one time. The V and J genes are TRBV6-1 and TRBJ1-2; tentatively, D is TRBD1 (6 bases). Trimming stripped 10 bases from V and 4 bases from J, with 19 bases between. CDR1 MNHNS and CDR2 SASEGT come from the germline V gene. This CDR3 is 14 amino acids long. CDR3 sequence: CATPWGQGSYGYTF. CDR3 in DNA: TGTGCCACCCCATGGGGGCAGGGGAGCTATGGCTACACCTTC.

A few counts support this clone. The rearrangement links TRBV2 to TRBJ1-4; TRBD1 is a possible D gene (6 bases). This CDR3 contains 15 residues. Germline V gene sequence: CDR1 SNHLY, CDR2 FYNNEI. V was shortened by 6 bases and J by 5 bases, with 16 bases between the two germline ends. The CDR3 region is CASSPNGQPNEKLFF. As DNA, the CDR3 is TGTGCCAGCAGCCCGAACGGACAGCCAAATGAAAAACTGTTTTTT.

The chain uses TRBV10-2 and TRBJ2-2; D remains unclear. The ends were cut back, 3 bases at V and 4 bases at J, with 12 bases in the middle. CDR1 WSHSY and CDR2 SAAADI come from the germline V gene. This CDR3 is built from 15 residues. The CDR3 loop is CASSDFGPTTGELFF. The CDR3 DNA follows: TGCGCCAGCAGTGACTTTGGGCCGACCACCGGGGAGCTGTTTTTT.

This rearrangement joins TRBV7-2 to TRBJ1-6, with 8 bases that match TRBD1. This CDR3 is 14 amino acids long. Per the germline V gene, CDR1 is SGHTA and CDR2 is FQGNSA. Unmatched junction bases numbered 10, after V lost 5 bases and J lost 13 bases. In DNA, the CDR3 is TGTGCCAGCAGCCCAGGGACAGGAGGTCTCCCCCTCCACTTT. Its translation: CASSPGTGGLPLHF.

The chain combines TRBV5-1 with TRBJ1-4, with a possible D match to TRBD1 (6 bases). The CDR3 runs 16 residues. V shed 3 bases and J shed 2 bases, with 14 bases lying between them. CDR1 and CDR2 from the germline V gene are SGHRS and YFSETQ. The CDR3 DNA reads as TGCGCCAGCAGCTCCCTACAGGGAACTACTAATGAAAAACTGTTTTTT. Its translation: CASSSLQGTTNEKLFF.

The chain employs TRBV2 and TRBJ2-1, with 8 bases lining up with TRBD1. Germline V lookup: CDR1 SNHLY, CDR2 FYNNEI. The CDR3 totals 13 residues. J was trimmed by 11 bases and V by 5 bases; bases with no gene match: 8. The CDR3 reads CASSLGTGGQQFF. The CDR3 nucleotides are TGTGCCAGCAGTCTCGGGACAGGAGGACAGCAGTTCTTC.

V is TRBV11-2 and J is TRBJ1-2; D ambiguous. Germline V lookup: CDR1 SGHAT, CDR2 FQNNGV. V lost 4 bases and J 6 bases, leaving 9 bases between the germline ends. The CDR3 contains 12 residues. CDR3 DNA: TGTGCCAGCAGCTACAGCTCCCATGGCTACACCTTC. This translates into CASSYSSHGYTF.

This clone was recorded a few times. The chain links TRBV6-6 to TRBJ1-1, with a weak D call TRBD1 (5 bases). Between the trimmed V and J ends, which lost 7 bases and 10 bases, there was a span of 22 bases. The CDR3 runs to 14 residues. CDR1 and CDR2 from the germline V gene are MNHNY and SVGAGI (reference sequence). This CDR3 reads CASILWTSGGVAFF. CDR3 DNA: TGTGCCAGCATCCTCTGGACTTCTGGAGGGGTAGCTTTCTTT.

This clone was recorded a few times. The chain employs TRBV10-3 and TRBJ1-5; no reliable D call. Germline loops: CDR1 ENHRY, CDR2 SYGVKD. The CDR3 is 14 amino acids. Trimming pared 9 bases from V and 5 bases from J, leaving 17 bases between. The CDR3 protein is CAISASVQDQPQHF. As DNA, the CDR3 is TGTGCCATTTCCGCGTCAGTGCAGGATCAGCCCCAGCATTTT.

This chain joins TRBV29-1 and TRBJ2-2, with D unresolved. The CDR3 loop spans 12 amino acids. In germline, CDR1 is SQVTM, CDR2 ANQGSEA. The ends were cut back, 3 bases at V and 1 base at J, with 3 bases in the middle. CDR3 residues: CSVDRNTGELFF. CDR3 sequence (DNA): TGCAGCGTTGACAGGAACACCGGGGAGCTGTTTTTT.